Here is one T cell receptor beta chain with its context. Its antigen is unidentified. RNA in amounts of roughly 0.45 to 1 ug was reverse transcribed with random hexamers. Amplification of TCR beta CDR3 across 54 Vbeta and 13 Jbeta was performed with immunoSEQ multiplex PCR. MiXCR, run by TCRdb on the immunoSEQ multiplex PCR reads, gives a single entry per CDR3 protein. The sample has 150,000 or so distinct CDR3 sequences, approximately 94% seen once; the top ten hold about 0.21%. The record originates from a study of CD8 T cells in Susac syndrome. Per germline, CDR1 SQVTM and CDR2 ANQGSEA. CDR3 length equals 14 residues. The ends lost 8 bases at V and 6 bases at J; junction bases unmatched: 15. TCR beta sequencing covered blood CD8+ and CD4+ T cells. Findings of the study overall: The study recognized that its TCR sequencing and HLA analysis covered a relatively small number of individuals.

This chain connects TRBV29-1 to TRBJ1-1; 7 nucleotides align to TRBD1. The sequence came from a human donor with multiple sclerosis. The material sequenced was CD8+ T cells from PBMCs. The CDR3 DNA is TGCAGCTCGGAACAGGGGAAGGGTAGCGCTGAAGCTTTCTTT. Amino acid sequence: CSSEQGKGSAEAFF.